This note documents a single T cell receptor (beta chain) sequence. No cognate antigen has been identified for it. Per-base qualities were not stored, and no clone one base away is much larger. These data come from a study of T cell responses to AZD1222 COVID-19 vaccine (dated by TCRdb to the early 2020s). Regarding the study in general: AZD1222 recipients whose second dose came at about 4 weeks and those whose second dose came at about 12 weeks were combined into one group, since spike-specific TCR depth and breadth did not differ between the two schedules. TCR sequencing was performed for fewer than 250 trial participants, of whom around 210 were given two doses of AZD1222 and approximately 25 were given two doses of MenACWY control vaccine. Trial participants were enrolled into age subgroups of 18-55, 56-69 and 70-plus years, which contained 148, 28 and 57 TCR-sequenced participants, respectively.

V loses 6 bases, J loses 0 bases, and the germline ends lie 18 bases apart. CDR1 and CDR2 are drawn from the germline V gene: KGHSH, LQKENI. CDR3 length: 16 amino acids, cysteine to phenylalanine. Only the CDR3 part of the read is kept: 48 bases, read in frame from the first base. General findings and caveats noted by the study authors: Conclusions about previously exposed vaccinees are limited, since just five or six AZD1222 recipients were seropositive for SARS-CoV-2 at baseline. Reportedly, almost half of the unique spike-specific TCRs recognized epitopes lying outside the regions that are mutated in the B.1.351 and B.1.1.7 variants. The whole spike protein was spanned by vaccine-associated CD4 TCRs, and dominant responses were seen in regions 160-218 and 743-854. Spike-specific TCR breadth and depth rose significantly after two AZD1222 doses compared with day 0 and with MenACWY recipients. Because no samples from the day 14 peak response were available, repertoires could be characterized only after the peak T cell response. Most participants were white British and females outnumbered males, and the authors suggested that clonal diversity may have been underestimated. The 56-69-year group was small, and its depth increase did not reach significance, likely because of low power.

The CDR3 regions of human TCRbeta chains were analyzed by immunosequencing. In the original analysis: Repertoire TCRs were matched against a reference library of SARS-CoV-2-specific TCRs generated with the MIRA antigen-specificity platform. Breadth was defined as the fraction of unique TCRs that were SARS-CoV-2-associated, and depth was defined as the fraction of total T cells that were SARS-CoV-2-associated. Each spike-specific TCR was assigned to its reactive spike region and to a CD4 or CD8 class using the MIRA data. Log10-transformed breadth and depth values were compared by one-way ANOVA with Sidak's multiple comparisons tests. TCRdb provides this immuneACCESS table in a form limited to in-frame rearrangements. Some clones are lacking; in checked studies, under half of them reflect an unresolved V gene, and why the rest are absent is not known. V and J calls and clone size are as listed in that table; D and trimming were resolved from the DNA. This sample holds roughly 140,000 clones; 90% were observed only once. About 3% of the sample comes from the top ten.

In the paper's terms, the time point label means: baseline before first vaccination. Vaccinee samples were obtained from the UK trials COV001 and COV002, which included a single-blind randomized controlled phase 2/3 trial of AZD1222 (ChAdOx1 nCoV-19) in healthy adults. Trial participant PBMC samples were collected at day 0 and day 28 after the second dose for TCRbeta chain sequencing. This material consisted of peripheral blood, taken on day 0 of AZD1222 vaccination. This sequence was found in an adult in good health. The chain couples TRBV18 to TRBJ2-7, with a tentative D gene TRBD1 over 6 matching bases. At the DNA level, the sequence is TGTGCCAGCTCTGCAGGGGTTCGGGCAGGCTCCTACGAGCAGTACTTC. It translates as CASSAGVRAGSYEQYF. Here the CDR3 is joined to the reference TRBV18 and TRBJ2-7 genes, and the full variable domain is: NAGVMQNPRHLVRRRGQEARLRCSPMKGHSHVYWYRQLPEEGLKFMVYLQKENIIDESGMPKERFSAEFPKEGPSILRIQQVVRGDSAAYFCASSAGVRAGSYEQYFGPGTRLTVT.